Shown below are 10 T cell receptor beta chains from a single sample sequenced in a study of CD8 T cells in Susac syndrome. RNA in amounts of about 0.45 to 1 ug was reverse transcribed with random hexamers. TCRdb redid the calling of the immunoSEQ multiplex PCR reads with MiXCR, one entry per CDR3 protein. The table includes 300,000 or so distinct CDR3 sequences, roughly 94% detected once. The specimen was CD4+ T cells from PBMCs. Receptors were obtained from a human donor with multiple sclerosis.

The chain couples TRBV3-1 to TRBJ2-7; unclear D gene. V was pared by 1 base and J by 0 bases, with 7 bases between. Germline V gene sequence: CDR1 LGHDT, CDR2 YNNKEL (reference sequence). The CDR3 runs to 14 residues. In DNA, the CDR3 is TGTGCCAGCAGCCAAGTGCCGGTCTCCTACGAGCAGTACTTC. This sequence encodes CASSQVPVSYEQYF.

The chain combines TRBV7-9 with TRBJ1-1; D unclear. V was trimmed by 5 bases and J by 2 bases, leaving 6 bases between them. The CDR3 is 12 residues long. CDR1 SEHNR and CDR2 FQNEAQ come from the germline V gene (reference sequence). The CDR3 DNA sequence: TGTGCCAGCAGCGACGTTAACACTGAAGCTTTCTTT. This translates into CASSDVNTEAFF.

The CDR3 coding sequence is TGCAGTGCTTCAAGCGGGACTGGCAATGAGCAGTTCTTC. Translation gives CSASSGTGNEQFF. V gene TRBV20-1 combines with J gene TRBJ2-1; 7 bases are shared with TRBD2. Germline CDR1 and CDR2: DFQATT and SNEGSKA (reference sequence). CDR3 length equals 13 residues. Trimming at V came to 5 bases and at J to 6 bases, leaving 7 bases not matched to a gene.

The chain uses TRBV7-2 and TRBJ1-2; D is ambiguous. Germline values: CDR1 SGHTA, CDR2 FQGNSA. V lost 11 bases, J lost 4 bases, and 23 bases lay in between. The length of the CDR3 is 15 residues. CDR3 protein: CACKDQPLSGYGYTF. In DNA form, the CDR3 reads TGTGCCTGCAAGGACCAACCCCTCTCGGGCTATGGCTACACCTTC.

The chain combines TRBV19 with TRBJ2-3, with D possibly TRBD2 on 6 matching bases. Trimming removed 3 bases at V and 3 bases at J, with 10 bases between. Germline V gene data show CDR1 as LNHDA and CDR2 as SQIVND (reference sequence). This CDR3 contains 14 residues. DNA of the CDR3: TGTGCCAGTAGTATGGTCGGGACTACAGATACGCAGTATTTT. It translates to CASSMVGTTDTQYF.

The genes are TRBV7-2 and TRBJ2-7; perhaps TRBD1 as D (6 bases). Germline V gene lookup returns CDR1 SGHTA and CDR2 FQGNSA. The germline V and J ends were trimmed by 8 bases and 2 bases, with 19 bases remaining between them. The CDR3 has 15 amino acids. The CDR3 DNA reads TGTGCCAGCGCCCCTGGTGGGGACAAGACCTACGAGCAGTACTTC. It is translated as CASAPGGDKTYEQYF.

Worth noting for this clonotype: The junction departs from the called germline gene at one end, perhaps through a read error. V usage is TRBV30 and J usage is TRBJ1-1; D perhaps matches TRBD1 (5 bases). Germline V gene data show CDR1 as GTSNPN and CDR2 as SVGIG (reference sequence). The CDR3 runs 12 residues. In nucleotides, the CDR3 is TGTGCCTGGAGTCGGGGGGACCGGGAAGCTTCCTTT. As protein: CAWSRGDREASF.

This sequence joins TRBV29-1 and TRBJ2-7, with TRBD1 identical over 9 bases. The CDR3 runs 14 residues. The J segment lost 4 bases and the V segment lost 5 bases, leaving 9 bases of the junction unmatched. CDR1 is SQVTM and CDR2 is ANQGSEA in the germline V gene. The CDR3 region has the DNA TGCAGCGTTCGACGACAGGGGGGATTGTACGAGCAGTACTTC. Translation: CSVRRQGGLYEQYF.

This chain joins TRBV7-9 and TRBJ2-7; 8 bases line up with TRBD2. J lost 7 bases, V lost 3 bases, and 11 bases had no gene match. Germline V gives CDR1 SEHNR, CDR2 FQNEAQ (reference sequence). The CDR3 spans 15 residues. Here the CDR3 DNA reads TGTGCCAGCAGCTTTACCCCTAGCGGGCCCGGGGAGCAGTACTTC. Encoded protein: CASSFTPSGPGEQYF.

The V gene is TRBV7-9, the J gene TRBJ1-2; no definite D call. Trimming took off 0 bases at V and 3 bases at J, with 8 bases between the two ends. This CDR3 region has 14 residues. Germline V gives CDR1 SEHNR, CDR2 FQNEAQ (reference sequence). This CDR3 is CASSLAALDYGYTF. CDR3 nucleotides: TGTGCCAGCAGCTTAGCGGCGCTGGACTATGGCTACACCTTC.